These 30 T cell receptor beta chains came from one sample sequenced in a study of cytomegalovirus exposure and HLA in healthy donors. The PCR made use of 60 Vbeta and 13 Jbeta primers. Repertoires were generated with immunoSEQ multiplex PCR, while TCRdb's copy carries only in-frame clones and drops some. Of 59,000 or so clones in the sample, over 60% were seen once. The specimen was PBMCs. The receptors originated from a man aged 25 to 40 in good health and CMV-seropositive.

The V and J genes are TRBV19 and TRBJ2-3; 7 positions agree with TRBD2. This CDR3 is built from 14 residues. Germline CDR1 and CDR2: LNHDA and SQIVND (reference sequence). V gave up 3 bases and J gave up 6 bases; unmatched junction bases: 6. CDR3 loop: CASSITAGTDTQYF. Written as DNA, the CDR3 is TGTGCCAGTAGTATTACAGCGGGGACCGATACGCAGTATTTT. Drawing the rest from reference TRBV19 and TRBJ2-3, the complete variable domain is DGGITQSPKYLFRKEGQNVTLSCEQNLNHDAMYWYRQDPGQGLRLIYYSQIVNDFQKGDIAEGYSVSREKKESFPLTVTSAQKNPTAFYLCASSITAGTDTQYFGPGTRLTVL.

This clone was observed once. The CDR3 spells CASSFGPDRSHEQYF. The CDR3 DNA sequence: TGTGCCAGCAGCTTCGGACCTGACAGGTCCCACGAGCAGTACTTC. The chain recombines TRBV7-2 with TRBJ2-7, with D perhaps matching TRBD1 (6 bases). The ends were cut back, 3 bases at V and 5 bases at J, with 17 bases in the middle. CDR1 and CDR2 from the germline V gene are SGHTA and FQGNSA. The CDR3 consists of 15 residues.

The chain joins TRBV5-1 to TRBJ1-2; no clear D. Trimming took 0 bases from V and 4 from J, leaving 7 bases between them. Germline CDR1 SGHRS, CDR2 YFSETQ. CDR3 length equals 13 residues. DNA of the CDR3: TGCGCCAGCAGCTTGGACGGTGCCTATGGCTACACCTTC. Translated: CASSLDGAYGYTF.

This clone was picked up a small number of times. The V call is TRBV29-1, the J call TRBJ2-5; 12 positions agree with TRBD2. CDR3 length: 15 amino acids. The J segment lost 3 bases and the V segment lost 5 bases, leaving 7 bases of the junction unmatched. CDR1 is SQVTM, CDR2 ANQGSEA, per germline. CDR3 coding DNA: TGCAGCGTTCGGACTAGCGGGATTCCTAAAGAGACCCAGTACTTC. Its protein product is CSVRTSGIPKETQYF.

The chain carries TRBV28 and TRBJ2-2; TRBD1 aligns across 9 bases. The germline gives CDR1 MDHEN, CDR2 SYDVKM. This CDR3 region has 18 residues. The V gene end was trimmed by 3 bases and the J gene end by 1 base; junction bases not matched to a gene: 9. CDR3 region: CASSFNYRGRWNTGELFF. The CDR3 DNA is TGTGCCAGCAGTTTCAATTACAGGGGGCGATGGAACACCGGGGAGCTGTTTTTT.

The chain carries TRBV6-4 and TRBJ1-2; D ambiguous. V was trimmed by 4 bases and J by 8 bases, leaving 17 bases between them. This CDR3 comprises 14 residues. CDR1 MRHNA and CDR2 SNTAGT come from the germline V gene. The CDR3 sequence: CASSVGSGSGGYTF. CDR3 sequence (DNA): TGTGCCAGCAGTGTCGGTAGTGGTTCGGGGGGCTACACCTTC.

The J gene is TRBJ2-2, the V gene TRBV9, with D unresolved. CDR1 SGDLS and CDR2 YYNGEE come from the germline V gene. V lost 0 bases, J lost 4 bases, and 7 bases lay in between. The CDR3 is 14 amino acids. CDR3 residues: CASSVESTTGELFF. The CDR3 DNA follows: TGTGCCAGCAGCGTAGAGAGCACCACCGGGGAGCTGTTTTTT. Supplemented by reference TRBV9 and TRBJ2-2, the full variable domain reads DSGVTQTPKHLITATGQRVTLRCSPRSGDLSVYWYQQSLDQGLQFLIQYYNGEERAKGNILERFSAQQFPDLHSELNLSSLELGDSALYFCASSVESTTGELFFGEGSRLTVL.

The rearrangement uses TRBV7-3 and TRBJ2-7, with a possible D match to TRBD2 (5 bases). Germline CDR1 reads SGHTA; CDR2 reads FQGTGA. V was trimmed by 3 bases and J by 7 bases, leaving 10 bases between them. The CDR3 runs 12 residues. For the CDR3, the DNA is TGTGCCAGCAGCTTCCCGGGGAGAGAGCAGTACTTC. Protein product: CASSFPGREQYF.

The chain recombines TRBV6-4 with TRBJ1-5; tentatively, D is TRBD1 (5 bases). Trimming stripped 5 bases from V and 6 bases from J, with 14 bases between. CDR1 and CDR2 (germline): MRHNA, SNTAGT. The length of the CDR3 is 14 residues. Written as DNA, the CDR3 is TGTGCCAGCAGTCCCGGACCGGGGGGTCAGCCCCAGCATTTT. Translated, it gives CASSPGPGGQPQHF.

CDR3 sequence reads: CASSSLPPGGAAYEQYF. The CDR3 bases are TGTGCCAGCAGCTCGTTGCCCCCAGGGGGCGCCGCCTACGAGCAGTACTTC. This chain joins TRBV7-2 and TRBJ2-7; 8 bases match TRBD1. Germline loops: CDR1 SGHTA, CDR2 FQGNSA. V was clipped by 4 bases and J by 2 bases; unmatched bases: 13. The length of the CDR3 is 17 residues.

This clone was observed once. The rearrangement joins TRBV5-5 to TRBJ2-5; 11 bases match TRBD1. Trimming at V came to 3 bases and at J to 4 bases, leaving 5 bases not matched to a gene. The germline V gene has CDR1 SGHKS and CDR2 YYEKEE (reference sequence). The CDR3 has 15 residues. The CDR3 region has the DNA TGTGCCAGCAGCTGGACCGGGACAGGGGGAGAGACCCAGTACTTC. Residues: CASSWTGTGGETQYF.

The chain combines TRBV7-9 with TRBJ2-1, with 11 bases aligning to TRBD2. CDR1 is SEHNR and CDR2 is FQNEAQ in the germline V gene (reference sequence). This CDR3 contains 16 residues. Trimming at V came to 5 bases and at J to 7 bases, leaving 10 bases not matched to a gene. The CDR3 protein is CASSPSSGGRGNEQFF. CDR3 DNA: TGTGCCAGCAGCCCATCTAGCGGGGGGCGGGGAAATGAGCAGTTCTTC.

This chain connects TRBV7-9 to TRBJ1-2, with D maybe TRBD1 (5 bases). The germline V and J ends were trimmed by 7 bases and 7 bases, with 16 bases remaining between them. The CDR3 loop spans 13 amino acids. The V gene's germline CDR1 is SEHNR and CDR2 FQNEAQ (reference sequence). The CDR3 DNA reads TGTGCCAGCACCAGCCAGGAAGGGGTTGGCTACACCTTC. Encoded protein: CASTSQEGVGYTF. Full variable domain (rest looked up from reference TRBV7-9 and TRBJ1-2): DTGVSQNPRHKITKRGQNVTFRCDPISEHNRLYWYRQTLGQGPEFLTYFQNEAQLEKSRLLSDRFSAERPKGSFSTLEIQRTEQGDSAMYLCASTSQEGVGYTFGSGTRLTVV.

The gene calls are TRBV6-1 and TRBJ2-2; D gene unclear. V was clipped by 6 bases and J by 1 base, with 9 bases between them. There are 14 residues in the CDR3. CDR1 is MNHNS and CDR2 is SASEGT in the germline V gene. The CDR3 nucleotides read TGTGCCAGCAGAGACACTTTGAACACCGGGGAGCTGTTTTTT. This gives the protein CASRDTLNTGELFF.

The sample holds a few counts of this clone. V is TRBV11-1 and J is TRBJ1-1; TRBD1 agrees at 9 bases. The CDR3 runs 11 residues. The V and J ends lost 5 bases and 11 bases, in that order; junction bases with no gene match: 3. CDR1 is SGHAT, CDR2 FQDESV, per germline (reference sequence). The CDR3 is CASSPGTGAFF. CDR3 sequence (DNA): TGTGCCAGCAGCCCCGGGACAGGGGCTTTCTTT.

This clone was counted a few times. V gene TRBV5-6 combines with J gene TRBJ2-1; 8 nucleotides agree with TRBD2. Germline CDR1 is SGHDT and CDR2 is YYEEEE. The CDR3 spans 15 residues. Unmatched junction bases numbered 18, after V lost 4 bases and J lost 15 bases. Here the CDR3 reads CASSTISGLEDRAFF. CDR3 coding DNA: TGTGCCAGCAGCACCATTTCGGGACTAGAAGATCGCGCGTTCTTC.

The gene calls are TRBV6-6 and TRBJ1-5; D is ambiguous. The CDR3 has 13 residues. CDR1 is MNHNY and CDR2 is SVGAGI in the germline V gene (reference sequence). The germline V and J ends were trimmed by 4 bases and 3 bases, with 7 bases remaining between them. CDR3 bases: TGTGCCAGCAGTTTTGGGCTCAATCAGCCCCAGCATTTT. It yields the protein CASSFGLNQPQHF.

This clone was detected a few times. V is TRBV10-3 and J is TRBJ1-1; weak D call: TRBD1 (6 bases). The CDR3 covers 13 residues. Germline CDR1 ENHRY, CDR2 SYGVKD. The V and J ends lost 5 bases and 4 bases respectively, with 11 bases between them. The CDR3 loop reads CAISTTGSTEAFF. Here the CDR3 DNA reads TGTGCCATCAGTACTACAGGGAGCACTGAAGCTTTCTTT.

The chain carries TRBV9 and TRBJ2-7; 8 positions agree with TRBD1. The CDR3 is 15 amino acids. Germline loops: CDR1 SGDLS, CDR2 YYNGEE. With V trimmed by 2 bases and J by 5 bases, 9 bases remained unmatched. CDR3 in amino acids: CASSVGQGFTNEQYF. The CDR3 region has the DNA TGTGCCAGCAGCGTCGGACAGGGATTTACCAACGAGCAGTACTTC. The whole variable domain, remainder taken from reference TRBV9 and TRBJ2-7, is DSGVTQTPKHLITATGQRVTLRCSPRSGDLSVYWYQQSLDQGLQFLIQYYNGEERAKGNILERFSAQQFPDLHSELNLSSLELGDSALYFCASSVGQGFTNEQYFGPGTRLTVT.

DNA of the CDR3: TGTGCCAGCAGCTTAGGACAGGAGTACAATGAGCAGTTCTTC. This gives the protein CASSLGQEYNEQFF. V and J are TRBV7-2 and TRBJ2-1; D possibly corresponds to TRBD1 (6 bases). Trimming took 1 base from V and 4 from J, leaving 8 bases between them. This CDR3 has 14 residues. From germline, CDR1 is SGHTA and CDR2 FQGNSA. The whole variable domain, remainder taken from reference TRBV7-2 and TRBJ2-1, is GAGVSQSPSNKVTEKGKDVELRCDPISGHTALYWYRQSLGQGLEFLIYFQGNSAPDKSGLPSDRFSAERTGGSVSTLTIQRTQQEDSAVYLCASSLGQEYNEQFFGPGTRLTVL.

A few counts support this clone. This sequence joins TRBV4-2 and TRBJ1-5; weak D call: TRBD1 (5 bases). The V gene's germline CDR1 is LGHNA and CDR2 YNFKEQ. V lost 2 bases and J lost 2, with 10 bases in between. CDR3 length: 15 amino acids. The CDR3, as DNA: TGTGCCAGCAGCCAAAACGAAGGGGGCAATCAGCCCCAGCATTTT. Protein: CASSQNEGGNQPQHF.

The V call is TRBV4-1, the J call TRBJ1-6; no firm D call. Germline loops: CDR1 MGHRA, CDR2 YSYEKL. Trimming removed 0 bases from V and 10 bases from J, with 13 bases in between. This CDR3 spans 15 amino acids. CDR3 nucleotide sequence: TGCGCCAGCAGCCAAGAATGGGCCACACACTCACCCCTCCACTTT. Its protein is CASSQEWATHSPLHF.

The chain carries TRBV5-8 and TRBJ2-3; 8 nucleotides agree with TRBD1. This CDR3 comprises 19 residues. Germline CDR1 reads SGHTS; CDR2 reads YDEGEE. The V and J ends lost 1 base and 2 bases, in that order; junction bases with no gene match: 15. CDR3 sequence reads: CASSLIRVYRTGTTDTQYF. The CDR3 bases are TGTGCCAGCAGCTTGATTCGGGTTTACAGGACAGGGACCACAGATACGCAGTATTTT.

This clone has just a few counts. The chain employs TRBV11-2 and TRBJ2-7, with a weak D call TRBD1 (5 bases). The CDR3 is 14 amino acids. V was cut by 1 base and J by 5 bases, with 12 bases left in between. Germline V lookup: CDR1 SGHAT, CDR2 FQNNGV. In DNA, the CDR3 is TGTGCCAGCAGCTTAGCTCAGGGCGCCCACGAGCAGTACTTC. Its translation: CASSLAQGAHEQYF.

CDR3 bases: TGCAGTGCTAGCGGGACTTTGCCCCAGCATTTT. It translates to CSASGTLPQHF. V is TRBV20-1 and J is TRBJ1-5; maybe TRBD1 (5 bases). The V end lost 3 bases, the J end lost 9 bases, and 9 bases lay between the germline ends. This CDR3 contains 11 residues. CDR1 is DFQATT, CDR2 SNEGSKA, per germline (reference sequence).

The DNA of the CDR3 is TGCAGCGCAAGAGAGGGACAGTCCAACTCACCCCTCCACTTT. Protein sequence: CSAREGQSNSPLHF. V gene TRBV29-1 combines with J gene TRBJ1-6, with TRBD1 matching over 7 bases. The CDR3 extends over 14 amino acids. In germline, CDR1 is SQVTM, CDR2 ANQGSEA. V was pared by 7 bases and J by 10 bases, with 13 bases of the junction left unmatched.

This chain joins TRBV29-1 and TRBJ1-2, with 8 bases lining up with TRBD1. Trimming at V came to 1 base and at J to 2 bases, leaving 0 bases not matched to a gene. Germline loops: CDR1 SQVTM, CDR2 ANQGSEA. The CDR3 contains 13 residues. CDR3 sequence (DNA): TGCAGCGTTGAAGGACAGGGGAACTATGGCTACACCTTC. It encodes CSVEGQGNYGYTF.

This chain connects TRBV7-8 to TRBJ1-5; D gene uncertain. The ends were cut back, 3 bases at V and 0 bases at J, with 9 bases in the middle. The CDR3 is 15 amino acids. CDR1 and CDR2 from the germline V gene are SGHVS and FQNEAQ. Here the CDR3 DNA reads TGTGCCAGCAGCTTTAGCACGTATAGCAATCAGCCCCAGCATTTT. As protein: CASSFSTYSNQPQHF.

The chain combines TRBV15 with TRBJ1-5; D remains ambiguous. From germline, CDR1 is LNHNV and CDR2 YYDKDF (reference sequence). CDR3 size: 12 residues. V gave up 5 bases and J gave up 7 bases, with 9 bases separating them. The CDR3 region has the DNA TGTGCCACCAGCTTCGGGGAGCAGCCCCAGCATTTT. Its translation is CATSFGEQPQHF.

The chain uses TRBV9 and TRBJ2-5, with TRBD1 matching over 8 bases. There are 14 residues in the CDR3. V was pared by 4 bases and J by 4 bases, with 6 bases of the junction left unmatched. Germline CDR1 SGDLS, CDR2 YYNGEE. The CDR3 loop reads CASSHRTGTETQYF. The CDR3 nucleotides are TGTGCCAGCAGCCACCGGACAGGGACAGAGACCCAGTACTTC.